Listed below are T cell receptor beta chains from one sample, sequenced in a study of T-cell memory formation after mild COVID-19. In TCRdb, the 5' RACE reads were re-called with MiXCR into one record per CDR3 protein. The sample yields about 540,000 distinct CDR3 sequences, roughly 22% seen once. The sample was PBMCs or a T cell subset sorted from them (not recorded which). The receptors shown here come from an adult woman who had mild COVID-19 (a few samples of this study predate the infection). Cell type and time point are not known. Each CDR3 is given with its conserved first and last residue. Fields, in order: V gene, CDR3 length, D gene, clone size, J gene, CDR3 DNA, CDR3 protein. A D gene is named only where the DNA matches it firmly. Clone size is shown for a subset of rows, as once, few, many or a class of expanded clone.

TRBV12-3/TRBV12-4	18	TRBD2	-	TRBJ2-2	TGTGCCAGCAGTTTAAAGAAGGTGACTAGCCGATACACCGGGGAGCTGTTTTTT	CASSLKKVTSRYTGELFF
TRBV5-5	16	-	many	TRBJ2-5	TGTGCCAGCAGCCCTATGGCGGGGACGGCCGGAGAGACCCAGTACTTC	CASSPMAGTAGETQYF
TRBV3-1	16	TRBD2	-	TRBJ2-1	TGTGCCAGCAGCCAATCTAGCGGGGAATCCTACAATGAGCAGTTCTTC	CASSQSSGESYNEQFF
TRBV24-1	14	TRBD1	-	TRBJ2-2	TGTGCCACCAGATCGACAGGGGCGGCCGGGGAGCTGTTTTTT	CATRSTGAAGELFF
TRBV7-9	14	-	few	TRBJ2-7	TGTGCCAGCAGCTCCCCCAGGGACCCCTACGAGCAGTACTTC	CASSSPRDPYEQYF
TRBV9	13	TRBD1	-	TRBJ1-1	TGTGCCAGCAGCCCCAGCGGGACAGGTGAAGCTTTCTTT	CASSPSGTGEAFF
TRBV4-2	16	-	-	TRBJ2-5	TGTGCCAGCAGCCAGGGTTCGCGACAGGCTCAAGAGACCCAGTACTTC	CASSQGSRQAQETQYF
TRBV24-1	13	-	few	TRBJ2-5	TGTGCCACCAGTGATTTGCCTCAAGAGACCCAGTACTTC	CATSDLPQETQYF
TRBV20-1	19	-	-	TRBJ2-6	TGCAGTGCTAGAGATCCTTTTCGGAGGATCCGTTCTGGGGCCAACGTCCTGACTTTC	CSARDPFRRIRSGANVLTF
TRBV25-1	15	-	-	TRBJ2-3	TGTGCCAGCAGTGAAGTGACGGGGGGCACAGATACGCAGTATTTT	CASSEVTGGTDTQYF
TRBV30	14	-	-	TRBJ2-2	TGTGCCTGGATCCTAGCCCGAGGCACCGGGGAGCTGTTTTTT	CAWILARGTGELFF
TRBV30	12	-	-	TRBJ1-1	TGTGCCTGGAGTGCTCCTTTTGGTGAAGCTTTCTTT	CAWSAPFGEAFF
TRBV12-3/TRBV12-4	18	-	few	TRBJ1-4	TGTGCCAGCAGTTTCTTTGGAGGGCCCCGGGGAGGGAATGAAAAACTGTTTTTT	CASSFFGGPRGGNEKLFF
TRBV6-5	15	TRBD1	-	TRBJ2-2	TGTGCCAGCAGTCCTGGACAGGAGGTCACCTGGGAGCTGTTTTTT	CASSPGQEVTWELFF
TRBV2	14	TRBD1	few	TRBJ2-7	TGTGCCAGCAGCCTATCCCGGGACAGCTCCGAGCAGTACTTC	CASSLSRDSSEQYF
TRBV24-1	16	TRBD2	-	TRBJ2-1	TGTGCCACCAGTGATGACTCTAGCGGAGCCTACAATGAGCAGTTCTTC	CATSDDSSGAYNEQFF
TRBV7-2	15	-	-	TRBJ2-7	TGTGCCAGCAGCTTCCGGGACGCTGGCCCCTACGAGCAGTACTTC	CASSFRDAGPYEQYF
TRBV6-1	15	TRBD1	-	TRBJ1-1	TGTGCCAGCAGTCCAGGACAGGTTATGAACACTGAAGCTTTCTTT	CASSPGQVMNTEAFF
TRBV12-3/TRBV12-4	14	TRBD2	-	TRBJ2-7	TGTGCCAGCAGCTCCACTAGCGGGGCCTACGAGCAGTACTTC	CASSSTSGAYEQYF
TRBV7-9	15	TRBD2	few	TRBJ2-3	TGTGCCAGCAGCTTGGGACTAGCGGATACAGATACGCAGTATTTT	CASSLGLADTDTQYF
TRBV24-1	16	-	-	TRBJ2-3	TGTGCCACCAGTGACCCCGGACTCGGAGGAAGAGATACGCAGTATTTT	CATSDPGLGGRDTQYF
TRBV7-2	17	TRBD2	few	TRBJ2-5	TGTGCCAGCAGCATCCGACTAGCGGGAGGGCCTCGGGAGACCCAGTACTTC	CASSIRLAGGPRETQYF
TRBV6-2/TRBV6-3	15	-	few	TRBJ1-5	TGTGCCAGCAGTTACTCCGGGGGAAGCAATCAGCCCCAGAATTTT	CASSYSGGSNQPQNF
TRBV2	14	TRBD1	-	TRBJ2-1	TGTGCCAGCAGTGAGGAGACAGGGGACAATGAGCAGTTCTTC	CASSEETGDNEQFF
TRBV5-4	15	TRBD1	many	TRBJ2-1	TGTGCCAGCAGCCGAGGGGGACAGGGGGTGAATGAGCAGTTCTTC	CASSRGGQGVNEQFF
TRBV7-3	16	-	-	TRBJ2-3	TGTGCCAGCAGCCCGAACGGGGCTCTCGCCACAGATACGCAGTATTTT	CASSPNGALATDTQYF
TRBV24-1	12	-	many	TRBJ1-1	TGTGCCACCAGTGATTTGGGCACTGAAGCTTTCTTT	CATSDLGTEAFF
TRBV7-8	15	TRBD1	-	TRBJ1-4	TGTGCCAGCAGCTTAGGGGGGACAGGGGACGAAAAACTGTTTTTT	CASSLGGTGDEKLFF
TRBV29-1	14	TRBD2	few	TRBJ2-1	TGCAGCGTGTTAGCGGGGGGGCTATACAATGAGCAGTTCTTC	CSVLAGGLYNEQFF
TRBV23-1	16	TRBD1	-	TRBJ2-7	TGCGCCAGCAGTCGAGGTGGGACAGCCTCGACCTACGAGCAGTACTTC	CASSRGGTASTYEQYF
TRBV6-2/TRBV6-3	10	-	few	TRBJ2-1	TGTGCCAGCAGCCGCAATGAGCAGTTCTTC	CASSRNEQFF
TRBV20-1	12	-	-	TRBJ1-2	TGCAGTGCCGGCCCCCGGGTTGCTGGCTACACCTTC	CSAGPRVAGYTF
TRBV5-1	19	TRBD1	-	TRBJ2-2	TGCGCCAGCAGTTCCTTCATCAGGACAGGGGGTTTTTTGGCCGGGGAGCTGTTTTTT	CASSSFIRTGGFLAGELFF
TRBV5-1	14	-	few	TRBJ2-5	TGCGCCAGCAGCTTGGTCTCCCTTGCGGAGACCCAGTACTTC	CASSLVSLAETQYF
TRBV4-2	13	-	-	TRBJ2-3	TGTGCCAGCAGCCAAGAGAGGAGGGATACGCAGTATTTT	CASSQERRDTQYF
TRBV5-4	14	-	-	TRBJ2-2	TGTGCCAGCAGTTTCGACATGAACACCGGGGAGCTGTTTTTT	CASSFDMNTGELFF
TRBV15	16	-	-	TRBJ2-5	TGTGCCACCAGCAGAGATTACGGGCAGGCAAAAGAGACCCAGTACTTC	CATSRDYGQAKETQYF
TRBV29-1	10	-	few	TRBJ2-2	TGCAGCGTTGAGGTCGGGGAGCTGTTTTTT	CSVEVGELFF
TRBV5-1	14	-	few	TRBJ2-4	TGCGCCAGCAGCTTGGTATTGGGGAAAAACATTCAGTACTTC	CASSLVLGKNIQYF
TRBV4-1	14	-	-	TRBJ1-5	TGCGCCAGCAGCCGCAATTTGGTAGGACAGCCCCAGCATTTT	CASSRNLVGQPQHF
TRBV9	15	TRBD1	few	TRBJ1-5	TGTGCCAGCAGCCCCGGGGACAGCATCAATCAGCCCCAGCATTTT	CASSPGDSINQPQHF
TRBV5-1	15	-	few	TRBJ2-3	TGCGCCAGCAGCTTGGAGCTGGGGGCTGCAGATACGCAGTATTTT	CASSLELGAADTQYF
TRBV3-1	13	-	few	TRBJ2-5	TGTGCCAGCAGCGAAATACTGCAAGAGACCCAGTACTTC	CASSEILQETQYF
TRBV6-5	13	-	-	TRBJ1-2	TGTGCCAGCAGCAGGGGTTTTGGCGTTGGCTACACCTTC	CASSRGFGVGYTF
TRBV7-2	12	-	-	TRBJ2-7	TGTGCCAGCAGCCGCGAGCGGAACGAGCAGTACTTC	CASSRERNEQYF
TRBV6-5	14	TRBD2	-	TRBJ2-1	TGTGCCAGCAGTTACTCGTTCGGGAGGGCTGAGCAGTTCTTC	CASSYSFGRAEQFF
TRBV6-5	14	TRBD1	-	TRBJ2-2	TGTGCCACCAGAAGGGACAGGGCGACCGGGGAGCTGTTTTTT	CATRRDRATGELFF